This is a list of T cell receptor beta chains from one sample in a study of blood T cell repertoires in COVID-19. Sequencing was performed with immunoSEQ multiplex PCR; in TCRdb, only in-frame clones are kept and a portion is missing. This sample yields about 150,000 clones, of which approximately 82% are seen a single time; under 12% belongs to the top ten. The source material was peripheral blood. The source of these receptors is a woman older than 75 with active or convalescent COVID-19. Each CDR3 is given with its conserved first and last residue. The D gene is left open where the match is weak. Where a row states a size, it is once, few, many or the class of an expanded clone; other rows omit it.

J gene: TRBJ1-5
V gene: TRBV7-5
clone size: once
D gene: -
CDR3 protein: CARSSQIVGQGVRWGNQPQHF
CDR3 DNA: TGTGCCAGAAGCTCCCAGATTGTGGGACAGGGGGTTCGTTGGGGCAATCAGCCCCAGCATTTT

J gene: TRBJ2-7
V gene: TRBV18
clone size: few
D gene: -
CDR3 protein: CASSPRQGESRYEQYF
CDR3 DNA: TGTGCCAGCTCACCCAGGCAAGGGGAAAGCCGCTACGAGCAGTACTTC

J gene: TRBJ2-2
V gene: TRBV24-1
clone size: -
D gene: -
CDR3 protein: CATSDFWRGNTGELFF
CDR3 DNA: TGTGCCACCAGTGATTTCTGGCGGGGGAACACCGGGGAGCTGTTTTTT

J gene: TRBJ1-1
V gene: TRBV7-8
clone size: -
D gene: -
CDR3 protein: CASSAQANTEAFF
CDR3 DNA: TGTGCCAGCAGCGCACAGGCGAACACTGAAGCTTTCTTT

J gene: TRBJ1-1
V gene: TRBV11-2
clone size: -
D gene: TRBD1
CDR3 protein: CASSLTGGRTEAFF
CDR3 DNA: TGTGCCAGCAGCTTAACAGGGGGACGCACTGAAGCTTTCTTT

J gene: TRBJ1-3
V gene: TRBV7-8
clone size: -
D gene: -
CDR3 protein: CASSLGGPDTIYF
CDR3 DNA: TGTGCCAGCAGCTTGGGAGGGCCCGACACCATATATTTT

J gene: TRBJ1-1
V gene: TRBV5-1
clone size: -
D gene: TRBD1
CDR3 protein: CASSLRQGSMNTEAFF
CDR3 DNA: TGCGCCAGCAGCTTACGACAGGGGTCTATGAACACTGAAGCTTTCTTT

J gene: TRBJ2-1
V gene: TRBV7-3
clone size: -
D gene: TRBD2
CDR3 protein: CASSLTAASGGYNEQFF
CDR3 DNA: TGTGCCAGCAGCTTAACTGCGGCTAGCGGCGGCTACAATGAGCAGTTCTTC

J gene: TRBJ1-5
V gene: TRBV19
clone size: -
D gene: -
CDR3 protein: CASMTRSGNQPQHF
CDR3 DNA: TGTGCCAGTATGACAAGGTCAGGGAATCAGCCCCAGCATTTT

J gene: TRBJ1-5
V gene: TRBV19
clone size: -
D gene: -
CDR3 protein: CASSITQSAIGNQPQHF
CDR3 DNA: TGTGCCAGTAGTATTACACAGAGTGCGATCGGCAATCAGCCCCAGCATTTT

J gene: TRBJ2-5
V gene: TRBV4-1
clone size: -
D gene: TRBD1
CDR3 protein: CASSQGPITGQRSTVGETQYF
CDR3 DNA: TGCGCCAGCAGCCAAGGTCCTATAACGGGACAGAGAAGCACAGTTGGAGAGACCCAGTACTTC

J gene: TRBJ1-5
V gene: TRBV19
clone size: -
D gene: -
CDR3 protein: CATNRDSNQPQHF
CDR3 DNA: TGTGCCACTAACAGGGATAGCAATCAGCCCCAGCATTTT

J gene: TRBJ1-4
V gene: TRBV19
clone size: -
D gene: TRBD1
CDR3 protein: CASSPRQGGEAEKLFF
CDR3 DNA: TGTGCCAGTAGTCCCCGACAGGGCGGGGAGGCTGAAAAACTGTTTTTT

J gene: TRBJ2-7
V gene: TRBV11-2
clone size: -
D gene: TRBD1
CDR3 protein: CASSLGPTGNYEQYF
CDR3 DNA: TGTGCCAGCAGCTTAGGTCCGACAGGGAACTACGAGCAGTACTTC

J gene: TRBJ2-2
V gene: TRBV5-1
clone size: -
D gene: -
CDR3 protein: CASSPLPGLVTGELFF
CDR3 DNA: TGCGCCAGCAGCCCTCTACCGGGACTTGTCACCGGGGAGCTGTTTTTT

J gene: TRBJ2-7
V gene: TRBV11-2
clone size: -
D gene: TRBD1
CDR3 protein: CASSPGQGTYYEQYF
CDR3 DNA: TGTGCCAGCAGCCCTGGACAGGGAACTTACTACGAGCAGTACTTC